This entry features one T cell receptor (beta chain) sequence. Its antigen is currently unknown. The data were obtained in a study of cytomegalovirus exposure and HLA in healthy donors. Findings and limits, study-wide: A later analysis found common viral pathogens apparently linked to several of the most significant clusters.

Primers included in the PCR were 60 Vbeta and 13 Jbeta primers. The assay was immunoSEQ multiplex PCR, and TCRdb's table has in-frame clones only and misses some. The repertoire table contains approximately 190,000 clones. CDR3 length equals 16 residues. V shed 2 bases, J shed 1 base, and the junction held 2 bases outside the gene matches. The V gene's germline CDR1 is LNHDA and CDR2 SQIVND (reference sequence). What was sequenced was PBMCs. The origin of this receptor is a young man in good health and CMV-seronegative. The V call is TRBV19, the J call TRBJ2-2, with TRBD2 matching 9 bases. The CDR3 nucleotides read TGTGCCAGTAGTATAAGAGCGGGAGGGAACACCGGGGAGCTGTTTTTT. It yields the protein CASSIRAGGNTGELFF.